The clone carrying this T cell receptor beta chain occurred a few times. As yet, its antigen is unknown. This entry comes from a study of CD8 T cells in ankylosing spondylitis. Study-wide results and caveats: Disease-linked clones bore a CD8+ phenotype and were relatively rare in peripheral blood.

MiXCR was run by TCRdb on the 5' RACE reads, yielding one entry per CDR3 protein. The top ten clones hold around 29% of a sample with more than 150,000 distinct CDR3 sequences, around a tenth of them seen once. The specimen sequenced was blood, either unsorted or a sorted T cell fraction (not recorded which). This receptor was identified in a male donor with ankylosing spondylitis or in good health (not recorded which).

Written as DNA, the CDR3 is TGTGCCATCAGTGAGTTGGGGGGGCGAGCCTTTGGGACTGAAGCTTTCTTT. Amino acid sequence: CAISELGGRAFGTEAFF. V usage is TRBV10-3 and J usage is TRBJ1-1, with D perhaps TRBD1 (6 bases). In germline, CDR1 is ENHRY, CDR2 SYGVKD. V was clipped by 1 base and J by 5 bases, with 20 bases between them. CDR3 length equals 17 residues.